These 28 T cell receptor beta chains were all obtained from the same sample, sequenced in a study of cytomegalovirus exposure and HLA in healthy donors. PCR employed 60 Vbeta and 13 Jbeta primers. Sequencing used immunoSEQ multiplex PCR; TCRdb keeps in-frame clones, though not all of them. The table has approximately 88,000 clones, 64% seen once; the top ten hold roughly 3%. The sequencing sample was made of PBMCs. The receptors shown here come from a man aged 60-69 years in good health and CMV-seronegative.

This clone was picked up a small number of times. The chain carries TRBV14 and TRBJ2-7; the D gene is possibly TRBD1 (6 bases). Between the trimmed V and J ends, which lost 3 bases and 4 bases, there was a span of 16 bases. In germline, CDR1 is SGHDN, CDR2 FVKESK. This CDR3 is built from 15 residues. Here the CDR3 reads CASSHTLSRGYEQYF. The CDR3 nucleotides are TGTGCCAGCAGCCACACACTATCGAGGGGGTACGAGCAGTACTTC.

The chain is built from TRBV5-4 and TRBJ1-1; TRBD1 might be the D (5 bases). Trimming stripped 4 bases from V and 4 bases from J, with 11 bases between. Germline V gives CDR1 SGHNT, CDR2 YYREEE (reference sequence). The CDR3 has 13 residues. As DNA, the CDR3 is TGTGCCAGCAGCCCATCCGGGGGCACTGAAGCTTTCTTT. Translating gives CASSPSGGTEAFF.

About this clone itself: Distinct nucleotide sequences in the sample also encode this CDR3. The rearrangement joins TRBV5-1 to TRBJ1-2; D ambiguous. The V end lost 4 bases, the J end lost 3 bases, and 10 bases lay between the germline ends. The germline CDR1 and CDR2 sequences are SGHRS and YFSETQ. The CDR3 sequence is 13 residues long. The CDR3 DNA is TGCGCCAGCAGCCCGAGCGGGGACTATGGCTACACCTTC. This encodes CASSPSGDYGYTF.

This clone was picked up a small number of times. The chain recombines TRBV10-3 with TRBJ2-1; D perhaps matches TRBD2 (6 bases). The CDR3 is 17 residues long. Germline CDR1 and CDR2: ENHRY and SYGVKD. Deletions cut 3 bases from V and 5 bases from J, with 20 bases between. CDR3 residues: CAISDPPRLGPHNEQFF. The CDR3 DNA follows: TGTGCCATCAGTGACCCACCAAGACTAGGACCCCACAATGAGCAGTTCTTC.

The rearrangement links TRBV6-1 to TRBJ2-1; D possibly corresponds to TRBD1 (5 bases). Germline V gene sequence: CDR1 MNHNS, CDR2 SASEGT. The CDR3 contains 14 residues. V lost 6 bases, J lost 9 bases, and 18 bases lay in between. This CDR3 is CASRLGLDVSEQFF. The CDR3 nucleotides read TGTGCCAGCAGGCTGGGGCTAGACGTTAGTGAGCAGTTCTTC.

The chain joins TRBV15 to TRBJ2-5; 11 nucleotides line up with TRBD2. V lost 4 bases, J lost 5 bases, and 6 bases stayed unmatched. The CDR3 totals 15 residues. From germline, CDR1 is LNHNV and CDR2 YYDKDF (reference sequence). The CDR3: CATSILAGGPETQYF. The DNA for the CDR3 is TGTGCCACCAGCATATTAGCGGGGGGGCCGGAGACCCAGTACTTC.

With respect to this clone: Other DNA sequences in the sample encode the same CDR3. Here the CDR3 reads CASRGGAENEQFF. CDR3 nucleotide sequence: TGTGCCAGCAGAGGGGGGGCCGAAAATGAGCAGTTCTTC. V is TRBV7-6 and J is TRBJ2-1; possibly TRBD2 for D (7 bases). CDR1 SGHVS and CDR2 FNYEAQ come from the germline V gene. The V gene lost 6 bases and the J gene lost 7 bases, with 13 bases spanning the gap. CDR3 length: 13 amino acids.

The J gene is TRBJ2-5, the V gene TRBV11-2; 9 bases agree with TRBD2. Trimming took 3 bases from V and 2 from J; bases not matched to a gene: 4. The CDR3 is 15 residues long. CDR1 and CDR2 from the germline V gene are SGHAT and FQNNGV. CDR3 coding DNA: TGTGCCAGCAGCTTTCGGCTAGCGGGGCAAGAGACCCAGTACTTC. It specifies CASSFRLAGQETQYF. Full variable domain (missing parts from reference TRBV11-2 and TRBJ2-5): EAGVAQSPRYKIIEKRQSVAFWCNPISGHATLYWYQQILGQGPKLLIQFQNNGVVDDSQLPKDRFSAERLKGVDSTLKIQPAKLEDSAVYLCASSFRLAGQETQYFGPGTRLLVL.

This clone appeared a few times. This CDR3 reads CASTLYSSGANVLTF. The CDR3 region has the DNA TGCGCCAGCACCCTTTACAGCTCTGGGGCCAACGTCCTGACTTTC. V gene TRBV5-1 combines with J gene TRBJ2-6; D unresolved. Germline V gene lookup returns CDR1 SGHRS and CDR2 YFSETQ. This CDR3 spans 15 amino acids. The V gene lost 6 bases and the J gene lost 0 bases, with 10 bases spanning the gap.

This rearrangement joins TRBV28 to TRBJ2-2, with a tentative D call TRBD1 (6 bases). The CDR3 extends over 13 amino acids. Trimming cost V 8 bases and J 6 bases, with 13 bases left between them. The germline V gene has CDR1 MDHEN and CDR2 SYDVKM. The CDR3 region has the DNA TGTGCCAGCGGGACAAATGAGGCCGGGGAGCTGTTTTTT. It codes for CASGTNEAGELFF.

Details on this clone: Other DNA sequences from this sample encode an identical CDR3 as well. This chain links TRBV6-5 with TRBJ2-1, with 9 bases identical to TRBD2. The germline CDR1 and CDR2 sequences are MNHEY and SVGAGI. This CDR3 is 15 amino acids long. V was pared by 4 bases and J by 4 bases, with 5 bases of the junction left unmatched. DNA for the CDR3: TGTGCCAGCAGTTCGACTAGCGGACTGTACAATGAGCAGTTCTTC. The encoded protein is CASSSTSGLYNEQFF.

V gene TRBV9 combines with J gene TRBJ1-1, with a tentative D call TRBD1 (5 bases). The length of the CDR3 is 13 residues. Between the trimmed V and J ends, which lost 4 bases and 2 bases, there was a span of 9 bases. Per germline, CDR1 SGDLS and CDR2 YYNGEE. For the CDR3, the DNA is TGTGCCAGCAGCTTACAGGTCAACACTGAAGCTTTCTTT. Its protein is CASSLQVNTEAFF.

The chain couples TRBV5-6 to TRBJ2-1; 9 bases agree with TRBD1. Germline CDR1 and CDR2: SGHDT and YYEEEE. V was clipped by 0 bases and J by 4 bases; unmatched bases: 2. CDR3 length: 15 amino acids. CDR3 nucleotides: TGTGCCAGCAGCTTGGACAGGGGGCCATACAATGAGCAGTTCTTC. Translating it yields CASSLDRGPYNEQFF.

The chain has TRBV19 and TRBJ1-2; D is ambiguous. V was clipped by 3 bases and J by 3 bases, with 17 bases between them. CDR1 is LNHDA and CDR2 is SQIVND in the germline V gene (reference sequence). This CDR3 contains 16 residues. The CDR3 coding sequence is TGTGCCAGTAGTATCGGTCGACCGATGAGGGACTATGGCTACACCTTC. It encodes CASSIGRPMRDYGYTF.

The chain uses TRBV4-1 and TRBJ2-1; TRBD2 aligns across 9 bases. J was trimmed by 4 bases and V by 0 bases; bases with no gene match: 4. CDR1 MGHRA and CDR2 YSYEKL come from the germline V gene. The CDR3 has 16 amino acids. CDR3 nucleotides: TGCGCCAGCAGCCAAGAATGGCTAGCGGGATACAATGAGCAGTTCTTC. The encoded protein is CASSQEWLAGYNEQFF.

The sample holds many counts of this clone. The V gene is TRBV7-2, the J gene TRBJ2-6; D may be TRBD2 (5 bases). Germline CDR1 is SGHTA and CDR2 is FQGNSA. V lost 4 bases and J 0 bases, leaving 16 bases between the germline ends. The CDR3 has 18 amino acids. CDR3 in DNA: TGTGCCAGCAGCTCACGAGGGCCTCAGTTCTCTGGGGCCAACGTCCTGACTTTC. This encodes CASSSRGPQFSGANVLTF.

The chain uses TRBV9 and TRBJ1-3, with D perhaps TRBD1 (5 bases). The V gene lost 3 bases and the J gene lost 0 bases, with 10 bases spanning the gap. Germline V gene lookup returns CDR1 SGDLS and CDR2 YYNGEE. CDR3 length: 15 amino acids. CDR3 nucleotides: TGTGCCAGCAGCGGCAGGGTAAACTCTGGAAACACCATATATTTT. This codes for CASSGRVNSGNTIYF. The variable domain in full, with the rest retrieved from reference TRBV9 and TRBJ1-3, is DSGVTQTPKHLITATGQRVTLRCSPRSGDLSVYWYQQSLDQGLQFLIQYYNGEERAKGNILERFSAQQFPDLHSELNLSSLELGDSALYFCASSGRVNSGNTIYFGEGSWLTVV.

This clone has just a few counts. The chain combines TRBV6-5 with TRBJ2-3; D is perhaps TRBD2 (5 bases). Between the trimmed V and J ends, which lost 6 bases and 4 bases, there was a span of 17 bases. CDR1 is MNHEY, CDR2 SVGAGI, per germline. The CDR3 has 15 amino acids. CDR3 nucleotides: TGTGCCAGCAGCCCCGGTAGGGAGCCCTCAGATACGCAGTATTTT. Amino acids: CASSPGREPSDTQYF.

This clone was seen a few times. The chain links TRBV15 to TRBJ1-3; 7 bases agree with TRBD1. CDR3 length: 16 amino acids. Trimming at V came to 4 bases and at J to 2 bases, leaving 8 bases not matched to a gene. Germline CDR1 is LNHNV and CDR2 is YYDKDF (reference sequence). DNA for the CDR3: TGTGCCACCAGCAACGACAGGGTTCGCCCTGGAAACACCATATATTTT. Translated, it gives CATSNDRVRPGNTIYF.

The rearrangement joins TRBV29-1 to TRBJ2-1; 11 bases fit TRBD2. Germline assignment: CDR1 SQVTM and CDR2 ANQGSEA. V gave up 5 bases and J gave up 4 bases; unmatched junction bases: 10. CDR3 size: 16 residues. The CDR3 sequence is CSVLFLAGGLYNEQFF. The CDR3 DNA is TGCAGCGTTTTATTCCTAGCGGGAGGTCTATACAATGAGCAGTTCTTC.

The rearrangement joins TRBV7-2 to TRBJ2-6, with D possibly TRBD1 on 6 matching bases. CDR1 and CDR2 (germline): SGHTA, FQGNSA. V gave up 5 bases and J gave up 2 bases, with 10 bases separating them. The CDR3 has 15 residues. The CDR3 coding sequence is TGTGCCAGCAGCCGACAGGAGGCTGGGGCCAACGTCCTGACTTTC. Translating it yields CASSRQEAGANVLTF.

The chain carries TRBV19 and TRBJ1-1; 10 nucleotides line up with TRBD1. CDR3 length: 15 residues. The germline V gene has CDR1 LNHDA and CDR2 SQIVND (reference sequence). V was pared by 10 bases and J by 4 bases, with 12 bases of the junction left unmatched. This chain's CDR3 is CATLTPRTGGTEAFF. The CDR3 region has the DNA TGTGCCACCCTTACCCCACGGACAGGGGGCACTGAAGCTTTCTTT.

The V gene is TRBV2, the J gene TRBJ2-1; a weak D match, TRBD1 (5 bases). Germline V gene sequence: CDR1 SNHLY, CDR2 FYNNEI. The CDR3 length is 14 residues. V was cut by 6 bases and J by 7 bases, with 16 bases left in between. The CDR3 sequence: CASRARGERNEQFF. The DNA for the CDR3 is TGTGCCAGCAGGGCTAGGGGCGAAAGGAATGAGCAGTTCTTC.

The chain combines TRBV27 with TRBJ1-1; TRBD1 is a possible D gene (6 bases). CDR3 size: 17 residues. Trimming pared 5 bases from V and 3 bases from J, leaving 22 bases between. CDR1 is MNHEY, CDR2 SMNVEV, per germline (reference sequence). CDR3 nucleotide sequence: TGTGCCAGCAGTCTCACCCGACAGGTTTTCACGGACACTGAAGCTTTCTTT. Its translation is CASSLTRQVFTDTEAFF.

The CDR3 DNA reads as TGTGCCAGCAGTCTGGGACAGAACTATGGCTACACCTTC. Translated: CASSLGQNYGYTF. V usage is TRBV28 and J usage is TRBJ1-2; 7 nucleotides agree with TRBD1. Losses at the gene ends were 5 bases for V and 2 bases for J; bases not matched to a gene: 2. CDR3 length: 13 amino acids. Germline lookup yields CDR1 MDHEN and CDR2 SYDVKM.

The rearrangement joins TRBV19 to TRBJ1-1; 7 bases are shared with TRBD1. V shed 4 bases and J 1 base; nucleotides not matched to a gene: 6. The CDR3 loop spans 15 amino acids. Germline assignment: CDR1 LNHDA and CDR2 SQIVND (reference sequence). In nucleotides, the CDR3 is TGTGCCAGTAGTAAACAGGGGATTCCGAACACTGAAGCTTTCTTT. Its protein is CASSKQGIPNTEAFF.

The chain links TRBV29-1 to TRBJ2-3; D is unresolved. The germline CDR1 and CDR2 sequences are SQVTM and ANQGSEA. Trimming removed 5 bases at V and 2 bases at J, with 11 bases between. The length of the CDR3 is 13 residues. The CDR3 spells CSVSLGNTDTQYF. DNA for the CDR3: TGCAGCGTTAGTCTAGGAAACACAGATACGCAGTATTTT.

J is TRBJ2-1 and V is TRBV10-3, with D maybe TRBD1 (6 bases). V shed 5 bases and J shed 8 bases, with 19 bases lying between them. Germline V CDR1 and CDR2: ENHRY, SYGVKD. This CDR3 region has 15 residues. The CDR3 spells CAISLQGLPKDEQFF. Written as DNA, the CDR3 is TGTGCCATCAGTTTACAGGGTCTTCCTAAGGATGAGCAGTTCTTC.